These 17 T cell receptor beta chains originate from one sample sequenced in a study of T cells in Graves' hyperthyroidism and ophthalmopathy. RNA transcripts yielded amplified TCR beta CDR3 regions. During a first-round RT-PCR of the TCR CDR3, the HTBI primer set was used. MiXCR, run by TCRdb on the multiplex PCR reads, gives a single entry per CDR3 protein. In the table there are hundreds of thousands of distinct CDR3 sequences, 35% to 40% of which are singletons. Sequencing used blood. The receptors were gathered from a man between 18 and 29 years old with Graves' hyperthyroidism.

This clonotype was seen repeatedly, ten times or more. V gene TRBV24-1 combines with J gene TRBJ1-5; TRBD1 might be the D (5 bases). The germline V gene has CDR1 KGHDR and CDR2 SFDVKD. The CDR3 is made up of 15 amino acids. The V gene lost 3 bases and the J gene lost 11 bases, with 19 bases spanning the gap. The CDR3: CATSDGRDGLRAQHF. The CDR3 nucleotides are TGTGCCACCAGTGATGGACGGGACGGACTCAGGGCCCAGCATTTT.

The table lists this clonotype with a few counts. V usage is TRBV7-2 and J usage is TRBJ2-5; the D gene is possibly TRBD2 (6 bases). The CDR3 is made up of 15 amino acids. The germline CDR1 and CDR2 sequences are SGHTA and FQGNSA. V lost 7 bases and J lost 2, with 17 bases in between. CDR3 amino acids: CASTSGGGVQETQYF. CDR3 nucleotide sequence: TGTGCCAGCACCTCAGGCGGAGGGGTACAAGAGACCCAGTACTTC.

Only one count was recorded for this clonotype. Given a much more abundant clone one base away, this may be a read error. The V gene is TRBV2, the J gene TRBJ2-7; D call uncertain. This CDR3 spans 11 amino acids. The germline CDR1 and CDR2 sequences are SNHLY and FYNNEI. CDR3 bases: TGTGCCAGCACCGACGGCTACGAGCAGCACTTC. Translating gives CASTDGYEQHF.

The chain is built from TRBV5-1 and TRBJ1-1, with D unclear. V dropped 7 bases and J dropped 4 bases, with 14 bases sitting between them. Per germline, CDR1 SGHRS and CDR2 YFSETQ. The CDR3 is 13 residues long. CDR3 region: CASRDLGGTEAFF. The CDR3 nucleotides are TGCGCCAGCCGAGACCTCGGAGGCACTGAAGCTTTCTTT.

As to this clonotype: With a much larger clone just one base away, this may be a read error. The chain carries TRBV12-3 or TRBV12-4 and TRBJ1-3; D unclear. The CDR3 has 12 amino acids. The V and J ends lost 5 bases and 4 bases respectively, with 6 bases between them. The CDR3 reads CASSEEGNTIYF. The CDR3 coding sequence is TGTGCCAGCAGTGAGGAGGGAAACACCATATATTTT.

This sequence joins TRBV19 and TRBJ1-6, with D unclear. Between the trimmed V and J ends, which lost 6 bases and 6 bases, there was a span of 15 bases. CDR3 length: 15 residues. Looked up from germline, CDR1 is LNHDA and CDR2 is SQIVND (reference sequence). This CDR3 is CASSSLDRVNSPLHF. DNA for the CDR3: TGTGCCAGTAGCTCCCTGGACCGGGTTAATTCACCCCTCCACTTT.

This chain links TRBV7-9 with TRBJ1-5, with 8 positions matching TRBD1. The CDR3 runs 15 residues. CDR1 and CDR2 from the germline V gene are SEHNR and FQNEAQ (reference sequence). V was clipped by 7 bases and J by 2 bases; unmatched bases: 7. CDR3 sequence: CASNRQGARNQPQHF. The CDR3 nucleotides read TGTGCCAGCAACCGTCAGGGGGCTCGCAATCAGCCCCAGCATTTT.

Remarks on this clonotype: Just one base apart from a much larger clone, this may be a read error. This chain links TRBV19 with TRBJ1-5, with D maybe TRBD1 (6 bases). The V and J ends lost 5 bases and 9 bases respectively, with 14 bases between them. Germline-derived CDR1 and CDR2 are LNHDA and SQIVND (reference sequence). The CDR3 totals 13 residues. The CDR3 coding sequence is TGTGCCAGTAGTGGAGCAGGGGATCGGCCCCAGCATTTT. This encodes CASSGAGDRPQHF.

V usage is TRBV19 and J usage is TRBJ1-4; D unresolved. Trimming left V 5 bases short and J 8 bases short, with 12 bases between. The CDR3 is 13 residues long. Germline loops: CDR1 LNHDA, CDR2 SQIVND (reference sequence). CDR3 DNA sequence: TGTGCCAGTAGTTCCTTAGGGCGGGAAAAACTGTTTTTT. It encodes CASSSLGREKLFF.

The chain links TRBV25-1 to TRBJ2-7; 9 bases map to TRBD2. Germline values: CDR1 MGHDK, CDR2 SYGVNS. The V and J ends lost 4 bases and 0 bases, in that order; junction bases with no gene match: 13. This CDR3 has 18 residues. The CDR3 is CASSATSFASGVSYEQYF. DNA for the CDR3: TGTGCCAGCAGTGCCACGAGTTTCGCTAGCGGGGTCTCCTACGAGCAGTACTTC.

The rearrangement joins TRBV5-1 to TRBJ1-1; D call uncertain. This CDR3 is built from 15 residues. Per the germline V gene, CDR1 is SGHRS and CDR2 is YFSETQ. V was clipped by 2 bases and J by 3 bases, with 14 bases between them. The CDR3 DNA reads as TGCGCCAGCAGCTTCTTTCCCGACGGGGACACTGAAGCTTTCTTT. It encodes CASSFFPDGDTEAFF.

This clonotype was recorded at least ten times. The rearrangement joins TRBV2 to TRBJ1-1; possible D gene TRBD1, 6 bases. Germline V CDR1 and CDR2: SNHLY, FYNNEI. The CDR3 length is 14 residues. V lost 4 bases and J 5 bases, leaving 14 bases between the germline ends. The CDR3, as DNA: TGTGCCAGCAGTGGAAGACAGGAGAATACTGAAGCTTTCTTT. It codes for CASSGRQENTEAFF.

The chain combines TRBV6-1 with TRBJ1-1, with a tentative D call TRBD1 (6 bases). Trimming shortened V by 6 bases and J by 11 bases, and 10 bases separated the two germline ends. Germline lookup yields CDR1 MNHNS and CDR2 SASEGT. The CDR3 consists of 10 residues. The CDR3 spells CASRQGLAFF. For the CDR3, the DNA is TGTGCCAGCAGACAGGGTTTGGCTTTCTTT.

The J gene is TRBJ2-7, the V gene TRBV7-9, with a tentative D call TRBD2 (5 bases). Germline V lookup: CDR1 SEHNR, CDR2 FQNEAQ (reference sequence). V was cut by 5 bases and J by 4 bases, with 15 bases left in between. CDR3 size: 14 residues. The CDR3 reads CASSHGLELYEQYF. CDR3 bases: TGTGCCAGCAGCCACGGACTGGAACTTTACGAGCAGTACTTC.

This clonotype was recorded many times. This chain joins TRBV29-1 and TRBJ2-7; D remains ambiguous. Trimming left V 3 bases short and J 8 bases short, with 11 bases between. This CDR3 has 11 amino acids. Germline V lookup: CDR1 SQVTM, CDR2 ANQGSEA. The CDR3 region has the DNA TGCAGCGTTGAGGAAGGACCCAAGCAGTACTTC. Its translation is CSVEEGPKQYF.

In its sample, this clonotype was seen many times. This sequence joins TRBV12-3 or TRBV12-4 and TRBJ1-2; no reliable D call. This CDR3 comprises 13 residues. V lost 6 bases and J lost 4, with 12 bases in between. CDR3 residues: CASRYSSSYGYTF. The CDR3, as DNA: TGTGCCAGCAGATACTCTAGTTCCTATGGCTACACCTTC.

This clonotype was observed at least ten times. The CDR3 DNA follows: TGTGCCAGCACAGCCTATAATTCACCCCTCCACTTT. Translation: CASTAYNSPLHF. V and J are TRBV2 and TRBJ1-6; D unresolved. V lost 7 bases and J 2 bases, leaving 3 bases between the germline ends. This CDR3 spans 12 amino acids. Germline V CDR1 and CDR2: SNHLY, FYNNEI.